This T cell receptor beta chain was recovered during a study of cytomegalovirus exposure and HLA in healthy donors. Germline assignment: CDR1 SGHRS and CDR2 YFSETQ. Trimming shortened V by 0 bases and J by 0 bases, and 11 bases separated the two germline ends. CDR3 length: 16 residues. Regarding this clone: Its target is unknown.

Broader study findings: In a later analysis, DRB1 alleles had the most associated TCRs; HLA-C alleles the fewest. The study found most TCR sequences rare, yet found some public TCRs in many donors.

The primer mix had 60 Vbeta and 13 Jbeta primers. Assay: immunoSEQ multiplex PCR; the TCRdb copy retains only in-frame clones and omits some. Of approximately 89,000 clones in the sample, 60% to 80% were seen once. Material: PBMCs. The chain employs TRBV5-1 and TRBJ2-3, with no clear D. This receptor was identified in a female donor in good health and CMV-seronegative. CDR3 DNA: TGCGCCAGCAGCTTGGGGGCAACGTCTAGCACAGATACGCAGTATTTT. It yields the protein CASSLGATSSTDTQYF.